A single sample gave rise to the 9 T cell receptor beta chains below, sequenced in a study of blood T cell repertoires in COVID-19. The table came from immunoSEQ multiplex PCR; TCRdb's copy has only in-frame clones and leaves some out. Here the sample spans 140,000 to 150,000 clones, more than 75% being singletons. The sample consisted of PBMCs or T cells enriched from blood (not recorded which). These receptors originate from a man aged 55-75 years who had recovered from COVID-19.

The rearrangement joins TRBV7-8 to TRBJ2-5, with a tentative D call TRBD2 (5 bases). Germline CDR1 reads SGHVS; CDR2 reads FQNEAQ. The CDR3 sequence is 13 residues long. Trimming left V 10 bases short and J 2 bases short, with 14 bases between. The CDR3 here is CATTRTVQETQYF. As DNA, the CDR3 is TGTGCCACTACGAGGACTGTTCAAGAGACCCAGTACTTC.

The V and J genes are TRBV5-1 and TRBJ2-2, with 7 bases lining up with TRBD1. V lost 4 bases to trimming and J lost 4 bases; unmatched junction nucleotides: 10. Germline V gene lookup returns CDR1 SGHRS and CDR2 YFSETQ. The CDR3 contains 16 residues. CDR3 loop: CASSHITGVTTGELFF. The CDR3, as DNA: TGCGCCAGCAGCCACATTACAGGGGTCACCACCGGGGAGCTGTTTTTT.

J is TRBJ1-1 and V is TRBV19; D may be TRBD1 (6 bases). The CDR3 consists of 11 residues. Germline V CDR1 and CDR2: LNHDA, SQIVND (reference sequence). V lost 8 bases and J lost 8, with 12 bases in between. CDR3 amino acids: CASRQAPEAFF. DNA of the CDR3: TGTGCCAGTCGACAGGCGCCCGAAGCTTTCTTT.

The V gene is TRBV12-3 or TRBV12-4, the J gene TRBJ1-5; no clear D gene. The CDR3 runs 12 residues. V was trimmed by 7 bases and J by 6 bases, leaving 10 bases between them. The CDR3 protein is CASTSGGQPQHF. CDR3 bases: TGTGCCAGCACCTCCGGAGGTCAGCCCCAGCATTTT.

This chain links TRBV19 with TRBJ2-3, with 9 nucleotides matching TRBD2. The CDR3 has 14 residues. The ends lost 3 bases at V and 6 bases at J; junction bases unmatched: 4. CDR1 is LNHDA, CDR2 SQIVND, per germline (reference sequence). The CDR3 DNA follows: TGTGCCAGTAGTATGCGGGGGGGCGTCGATACGCAGTATTTT. Protein sequence: CASSMRGGVDTQYF.

J is TRBJ2-2 and V is TRBV3-1 (or the pseudogene TRBV3-2); 7 bases match TRBD2. This CDR3 region has 15 residues. Germline CDR1 is LGHDT and CDR2 is YNNKEL (reference sequence). V dropped 4 bases and J dropped 8; count of bases not matched to a gene: 10. The CDR3 region has the DNA TGTGCCAGCAGCCCCCTTGCGGGAGCCCCTGGGGAGCTGTTTTTT. Protein product: CASSPLAGAPGELFF.

The chain employs TRBV6-5 and TRBJ2-7; perhaps TRBD2 as D (6 bases). V lost 7 bases, J lost 2 bases, and 12 bases lay in between. This CDR3 is built from 13 residues. The germline V gene encodes CDR1 MNHEY and CDR2 SVGAGI. The DNA of the CDR3 is TGTGCCAGCATACCGCGGGGTACCTACGAGCAGTACTTC. Its translation is CASIPRGTYEQYF.

The V and J genes are TRBV7-9 and TRBJ1-5, with D unclear. There are 12 residues in the CDR3. Germline V gene data show CDR1 as SEHNR and CDR2 as FQNEAQ (reference sequence). The V gene lost 3 bases and the J gene lost 7 bases, with 7 bases spanning the gap. Here the CDR3 reads CASSFSEQPQHF. The CDR3 DNA sequence: TGTGCCAGCAGCTTCTCGGAGCAGCCCCAGCATTTT. Drawing the rest from reference TRBV7-9 and TRBJ1-5, the complete variable domain is DTGVSQNPRHKITKRGQNVTFRCDPISEHNRLYWYRQTLGQGPEFLTYFQNEAQLEKSRLLSDRFSAERPKGSFSTLEIQRTEQGDSAMYLCASSFSEQPQHFGDGTRLSIL.

The chain has TRBV7-2 and TRBJ1-5; tentatively, D is TRBD1 (5 bases). V gave up 2 bases and J gave up 4 bases, with 9 bases separating them. CDR3 length equals 14 residues. In germline, CDR1 is SGHTA, CDR2 FQGNSA. In nucleotides, the CDR3 is TGTGCCAGCAGCTTAAGGGGAGGAAATCAGCCCCAGCATTTT. It codes for CASSLRGGNQPQHF.